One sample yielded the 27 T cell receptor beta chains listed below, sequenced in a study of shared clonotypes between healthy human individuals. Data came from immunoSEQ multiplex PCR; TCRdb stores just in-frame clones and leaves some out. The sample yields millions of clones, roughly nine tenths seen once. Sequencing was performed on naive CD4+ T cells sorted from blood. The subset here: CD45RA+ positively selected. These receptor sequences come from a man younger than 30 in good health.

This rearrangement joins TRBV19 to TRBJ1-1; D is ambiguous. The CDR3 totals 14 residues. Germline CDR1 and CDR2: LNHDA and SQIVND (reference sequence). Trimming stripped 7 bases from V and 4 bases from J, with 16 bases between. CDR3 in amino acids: CASKVTGMGTEAFF. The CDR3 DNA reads TGTGCCAGTAAGGTCACGGGGATGGGCACTGAAGCTTTCTTT. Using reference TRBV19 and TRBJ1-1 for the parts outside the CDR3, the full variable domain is DGGITQSPKYLFRKEGQNVTLSCEQNLNHDAMYWYRQDPGQGLRLIYYSQIVNDFQKGDIAEGYSVSREKKESFPLTVTSAQKNPTAFYLCASKVTGMGTEAFFGQGTRLTVV.

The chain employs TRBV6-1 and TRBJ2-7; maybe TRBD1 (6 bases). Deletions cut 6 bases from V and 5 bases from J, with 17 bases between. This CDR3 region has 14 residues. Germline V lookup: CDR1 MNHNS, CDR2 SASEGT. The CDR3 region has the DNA TGTGCCAGCAGCTCGACAGGCCGTCACCACGAGCAGTACTTC. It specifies CASSSTGRHHEQYF.

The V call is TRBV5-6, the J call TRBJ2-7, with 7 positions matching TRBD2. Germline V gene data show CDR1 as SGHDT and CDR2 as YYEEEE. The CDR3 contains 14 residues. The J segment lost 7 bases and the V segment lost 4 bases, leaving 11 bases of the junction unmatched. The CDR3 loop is CASSPYGGVKEQYF. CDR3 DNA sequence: TGTGCCAGCAGCCCTTATGGGGGGGTGAAGGAGCAGTACTTC.

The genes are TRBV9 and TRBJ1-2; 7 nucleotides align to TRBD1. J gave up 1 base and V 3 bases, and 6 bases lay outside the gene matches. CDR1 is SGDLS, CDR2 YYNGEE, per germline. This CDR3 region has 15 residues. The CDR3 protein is CASSASTGLNYGYTF. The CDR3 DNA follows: TGTGCCAGCAGCGCCTCGACAGGGCTTAACTATGGCTACACCTTC.

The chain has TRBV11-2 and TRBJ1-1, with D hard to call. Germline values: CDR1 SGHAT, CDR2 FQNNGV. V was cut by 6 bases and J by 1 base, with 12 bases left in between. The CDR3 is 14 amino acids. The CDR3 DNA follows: TGTGCCAGCAGAAACCCCGTGGGGAACACTGAAGCTTTCTTT. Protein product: CASRNPVGNTEAFF.

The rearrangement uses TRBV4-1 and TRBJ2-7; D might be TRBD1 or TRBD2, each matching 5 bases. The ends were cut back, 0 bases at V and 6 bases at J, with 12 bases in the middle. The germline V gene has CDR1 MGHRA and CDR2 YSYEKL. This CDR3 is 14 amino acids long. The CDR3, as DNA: TGCGCCAGCAGCCAAGATGGGGGACGCCCCGAGCAGTACTTC. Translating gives CASSQDGGRPEQYF.

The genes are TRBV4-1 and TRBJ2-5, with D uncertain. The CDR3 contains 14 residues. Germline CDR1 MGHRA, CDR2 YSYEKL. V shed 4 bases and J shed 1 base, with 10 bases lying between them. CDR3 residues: CASSPRATQETQYF. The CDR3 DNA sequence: TGCGCCAGCAGCCCCCGAGCTACCCAAGAGACCCAGTACTTC.

Here the CDR3 reads CASTPPETGQYQETQYF. The DNA for the CDR3 is TGTGCTAGTACTCCTCCCGAGACAGGGCAGTACCAAGAGACCCAGTACTTC. The rearrangement links TRBV12-5 to TRBJ2-5; 7 bases are shared with TRBD1. This CDR3 is built from 17 residues. The germline V gene has CDR1 LGHNT and CDR2 FRNRAP. J was trimmed by 0 bases and V by 8 bases; bases with no gene match: 15.

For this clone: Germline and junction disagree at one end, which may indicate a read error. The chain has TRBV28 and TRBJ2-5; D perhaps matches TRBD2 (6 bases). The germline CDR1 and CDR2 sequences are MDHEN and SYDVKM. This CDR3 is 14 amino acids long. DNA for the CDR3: TGTGCCGGCAGTTTACTAACAGGAGGGGAGACCCAGTACTTC. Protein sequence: CAGSLLTGGETQYF.

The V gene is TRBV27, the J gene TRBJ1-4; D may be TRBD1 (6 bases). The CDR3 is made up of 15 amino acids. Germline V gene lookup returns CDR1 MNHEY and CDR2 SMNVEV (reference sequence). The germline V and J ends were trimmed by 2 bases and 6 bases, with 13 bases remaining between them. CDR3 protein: CASSLISAGDEKLFF. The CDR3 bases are TGTGCCAGCAGTTTAATCTCTGCAGGGGATGAAAAACTGTTTTTT.

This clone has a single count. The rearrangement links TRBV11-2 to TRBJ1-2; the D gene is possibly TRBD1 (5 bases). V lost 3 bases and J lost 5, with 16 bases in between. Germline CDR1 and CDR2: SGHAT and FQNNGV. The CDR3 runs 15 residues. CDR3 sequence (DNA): TGTGCCAGCAGCTTGGGCAGGGCCCTGGAGTATGGCTACACCTTC. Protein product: CASSLGRALEYGYTF.

This CDR3 reads CASSLGPGATGARSPLHF. The CDR3 nucleotides are TGTGCCAGCAGCTTGGGCCCTGGAGCGACAGGGGCGAGGTCACCCCTCCACTTT. V and J are TRBV5-8 and TRBJ1-6; 8 bases are a match to TRBD1. This CDR3 is 18 amino acids long. Looked up from germline, CDR1 is SGHTS and CDR2 is YDEGEE. J lost 10 bases, V lost 0 bases, and 15 bases had no gene match.

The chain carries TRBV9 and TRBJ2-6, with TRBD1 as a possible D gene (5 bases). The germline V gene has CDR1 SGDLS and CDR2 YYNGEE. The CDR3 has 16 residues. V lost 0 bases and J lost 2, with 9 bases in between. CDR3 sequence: CASSVARGPGANVLTF. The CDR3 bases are TGTGCCAGCAGCGTAGCTAGGGGTCCTGGGGCCAACGTCCTGACTTTC.

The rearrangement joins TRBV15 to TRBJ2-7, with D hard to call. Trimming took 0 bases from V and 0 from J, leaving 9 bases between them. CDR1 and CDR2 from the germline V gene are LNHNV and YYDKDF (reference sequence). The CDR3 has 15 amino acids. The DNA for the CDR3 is TGTGCCACCAGCAGAGATATGGCAGTCTCCTACGAGCAGTACTTC. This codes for CATSRDMAVSYEQYF.

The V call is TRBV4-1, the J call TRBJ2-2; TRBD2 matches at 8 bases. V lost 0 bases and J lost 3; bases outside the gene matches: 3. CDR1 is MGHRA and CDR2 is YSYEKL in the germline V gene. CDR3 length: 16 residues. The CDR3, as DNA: TGCGCCAGCAGCCAAGACGGGGGGGCCTACACCGGGGAGCTGTTTTTT. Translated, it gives CASSQDGGAYTGELFF.

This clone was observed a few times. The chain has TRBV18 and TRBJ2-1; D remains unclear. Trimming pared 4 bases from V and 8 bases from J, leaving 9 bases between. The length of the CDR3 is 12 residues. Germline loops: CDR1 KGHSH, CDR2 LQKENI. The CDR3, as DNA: TGTGCCAGCTCACACATGGCCGATGAGCAGTTCTTC. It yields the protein CASSHMADEQFF.

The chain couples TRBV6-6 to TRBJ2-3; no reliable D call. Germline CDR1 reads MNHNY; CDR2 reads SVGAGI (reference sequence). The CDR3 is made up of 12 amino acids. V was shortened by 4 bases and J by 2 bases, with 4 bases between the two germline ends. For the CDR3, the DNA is TGTGCCAGCAGTTGGCACACAGATACGCAGTATTTT. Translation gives CASSWHTDTQYF.

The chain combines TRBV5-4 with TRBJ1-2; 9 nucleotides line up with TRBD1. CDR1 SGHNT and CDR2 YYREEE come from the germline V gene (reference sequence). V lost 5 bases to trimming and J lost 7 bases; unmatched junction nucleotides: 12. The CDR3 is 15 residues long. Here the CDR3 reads CASRVALGQGLGYTF. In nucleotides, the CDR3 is TGTGCCAGCAGAGTTGCTTTGGGACAGGGTCTTGGCTACACCTTC.

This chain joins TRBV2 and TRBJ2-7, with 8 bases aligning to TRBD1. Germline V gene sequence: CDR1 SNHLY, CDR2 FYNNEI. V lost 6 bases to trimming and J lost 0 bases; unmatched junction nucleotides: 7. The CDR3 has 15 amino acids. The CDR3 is CASRLDRELSYEQYF. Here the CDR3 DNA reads TGTGCCAGCAGGCTGGACAGGGAACTCTCCTACGAGCAGTACTTC.

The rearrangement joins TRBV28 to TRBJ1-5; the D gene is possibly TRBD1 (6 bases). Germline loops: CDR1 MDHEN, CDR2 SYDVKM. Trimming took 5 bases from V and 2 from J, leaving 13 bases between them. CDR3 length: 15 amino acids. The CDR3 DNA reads TGTGCCAGCAGTACAGGGTTTTTTGGCAATCAGCCCCAGCATTTT. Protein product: CASSTGFFGNQPQHF.

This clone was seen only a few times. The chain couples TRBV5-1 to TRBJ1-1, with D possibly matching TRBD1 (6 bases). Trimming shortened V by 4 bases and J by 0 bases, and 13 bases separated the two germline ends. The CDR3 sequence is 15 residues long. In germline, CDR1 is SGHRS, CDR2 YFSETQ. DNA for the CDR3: TGCGCCAGCAGCCCCTTACAGGGTTTGAACACTGAAGCTTTCTTT. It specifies CASSPLQGLNTEAFF.

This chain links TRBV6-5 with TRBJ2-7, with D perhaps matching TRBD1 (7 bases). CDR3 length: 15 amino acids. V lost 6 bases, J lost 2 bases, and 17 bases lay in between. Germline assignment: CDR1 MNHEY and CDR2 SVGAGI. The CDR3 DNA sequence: TGTGCCAGCAGCACGGCGGGGCAGGGGGCCTACGAGCAGTACTTC. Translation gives CASSTAGQGAYEQYF.

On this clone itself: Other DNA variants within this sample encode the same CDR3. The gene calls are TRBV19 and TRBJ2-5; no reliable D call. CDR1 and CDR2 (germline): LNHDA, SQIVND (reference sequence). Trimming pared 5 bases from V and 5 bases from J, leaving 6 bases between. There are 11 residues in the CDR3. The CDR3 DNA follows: TGTGCCAGTAGTTTGGGTGAGACCCAGTACTTC. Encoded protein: CASSLGETQYF.

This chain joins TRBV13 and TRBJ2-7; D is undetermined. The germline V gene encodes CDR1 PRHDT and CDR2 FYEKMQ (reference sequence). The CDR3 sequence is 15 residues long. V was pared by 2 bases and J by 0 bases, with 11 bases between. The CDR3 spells CASSLYSHSSYEQYF. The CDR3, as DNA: TGTGCCAGCAGCTTATACAGTCATAGCTCCTACGAGCAGTACTTC.

The CDR3 spells CASTGFPYYEQYF. The DNA of the CDR3 is TGTGCCAGCACTGGCTTCCCCTACTACGAGCAGTACTTC. V is TRBV6-1 and J is TRBJ2-7, with no clear D. The ends were cut back, 7 bases at V and 3 bases at J, with 13 bases in the middle. CDR1 MNHNS and CDR2 SASEGT come from the germline V gene. The CDR3 runs to 13 residues.

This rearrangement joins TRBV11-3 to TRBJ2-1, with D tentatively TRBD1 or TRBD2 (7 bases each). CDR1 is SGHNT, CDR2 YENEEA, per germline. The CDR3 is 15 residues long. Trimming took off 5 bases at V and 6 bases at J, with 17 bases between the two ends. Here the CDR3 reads CASSQGGAGGNEQFF. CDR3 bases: TGTGCCAGCAGCCAAGGGGGGGCAGGGGGCAATGAGCAGTTCTTC.

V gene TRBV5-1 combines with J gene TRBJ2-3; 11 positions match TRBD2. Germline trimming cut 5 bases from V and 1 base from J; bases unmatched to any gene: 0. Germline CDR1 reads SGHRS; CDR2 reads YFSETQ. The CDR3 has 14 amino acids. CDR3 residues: CASRGLAGTDTQYF. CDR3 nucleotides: TGCGCCAGCAGGGGACTAGCGGGCACAGATACGCAGTATTTT.